The table lists the clone carrying this TCR beta chain with a few counts. Investigators reverse transcribed all isolated RNA, so they sequenced expressed TCRB transcripts. The method was immunoSEQ multiplex PCR; TCRdb's version includes in-frame clones alone and lacks a portion of them. The sample records about 620,000 clones, about 14% being singletons. The sample belongs to a study of beta chain features in type 1 diabetes. In germline, CDR1 is MRHNA, CDR2 SNTAGT. Trimming took off 3 bases at V and 7 bases at J, with 10 bases between the two ends. The CDR3 consists of 13 residues. Sequencing input: naive CD4+ T cells from blood. The sequence was obtained from a man aged 18 to 29 in good health. The chain joins TRBV6-4 to TRBJ1-5; D gene unclear. CDR3 amino acids: CASSEQVGQPQHF. CDR3 nucleotides: TGTGCCAGCAGTGAGCAGGTTGGACAGCCCCAGCATTTT.